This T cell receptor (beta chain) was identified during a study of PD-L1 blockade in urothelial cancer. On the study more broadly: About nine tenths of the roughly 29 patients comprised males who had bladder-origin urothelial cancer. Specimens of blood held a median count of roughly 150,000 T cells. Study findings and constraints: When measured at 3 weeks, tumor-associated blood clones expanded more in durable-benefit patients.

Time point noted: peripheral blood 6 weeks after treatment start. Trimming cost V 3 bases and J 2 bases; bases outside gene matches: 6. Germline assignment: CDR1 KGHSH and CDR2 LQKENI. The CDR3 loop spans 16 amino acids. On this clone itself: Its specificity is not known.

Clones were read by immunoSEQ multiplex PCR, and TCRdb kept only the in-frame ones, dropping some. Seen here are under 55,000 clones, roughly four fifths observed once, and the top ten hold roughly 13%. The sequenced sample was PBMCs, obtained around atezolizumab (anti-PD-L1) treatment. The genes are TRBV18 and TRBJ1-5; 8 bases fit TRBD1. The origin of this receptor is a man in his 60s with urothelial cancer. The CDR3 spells CASSPAGQVGNQPQHF. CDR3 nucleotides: TGTGCCAGCTCACCGGCGGGACAGGTCGGCAATCAGCCCCAGCATTTT.